These 2 T cell receptor beta chains were all obtained from the same sample, sequenced in a study of blood T cell repertoires in COVID-19 (TCRdb year 2020). To prepare the library, the immunoSEQ multiplex PCR assay was applied. The source is immuneACCESS, and TCRdb retained only in-frame sequences with V and J called. Part of the clones is not carried over; for the studies checked, unresolved V genes explain less than half of this, and the remainder is unexplained. The sample table holds some 100,000 clones, of which roughly 79% were seen once. 10% of the sample rests with the top ten. The specimen was peripheral blood. The receptors derive from a human donor in a cohort sampled during active COVID-19.

The V gene is TRBV6-1, the J gene TRBJ2-7; 7 nucleotides agree with TRBD2. The CDR3 contains 13 residues. Germline-derived CDR1 and CDR2 are MNHNS and SASEGT. Trimming removed 2 bases from V and 7 bases from J; junction bases left unmatched: 5. The chain's CDR3 is CASSEPPGLEQYF. Written as DNA, the CDR3 is TGTGCCAGCAGTGAACCTCCGGGACTAGAGCAGTACTTC.

The genes are TRBV3-1 (or the pseudogene TRBV3-2) and TRBJ1-6, with TRBD1 matching 8 bases. CDR3 size: 16 residues. Germline assignment: CDR1 LGHDT and CDR2 YNNKEL (reference sequence). J lost 7 bases, V lost 4 bases, and 9 bases had no gene match. Here the CDR3 DNA reads TGTGCCAGCAGCCCCACCGGACAGGGTTCCAATTCACCCCTCCACTTT. Amino acids: CASSPTGQGSNSPLHF.